This is a list of T cell receptor beta chains from one sample in a study of blood T cell repertoires in COVID-19. Repertoires were generated with immunoSEQ multiplex PCR, while TCRdb's copy carries only in-frame clones and drops some. The data show about 480,000 clones, roughly nine tenths seen once. The sequenced sample consisted of peripheral blood. The receptors were gathered from a man aged 18 to 30 with COVID-19, enrolled during active disease. Both conserved end residues are part of each CDR3. A D gene is named only where the DNA matches it firmly. Clone size is shown for a subset of rows, as once, few, many or a class of expanded clone.

cdr3_nt | cdr3_aa | v_call | d_call | j_call | clone_size
TGTGCCAGCAGTTATAGCTATGGCTACACCTTC | CASSYSYGYTF | TRBV6-2/TRBV6-3 | NA | TRBJ1-2 | few
TGTGCTTTCACCTCGGAGAGCTCCTACAATGAGCAGTTCTTC | CAFTSESSYNEQFF | TRBV19 | NA | TRBJ2-1 | NA
TGTGCCAGCAGCCAAGATGTGACTAGCGGGTACAGAAATTACAATGAGCAGTTCTTC | CASSQDVTSGYRNYNEQFF | TRBV4-2 | TRBD2 | TRBJ2-1 | few
TGTGCCAGCAGATTACAGGGATACAATTCACCCCTCCACTTT | CASRLQGYNSPLHF | TRBV11-2 | NA | TRBJ1-6 | NA
TGTGCCAGCCGACTATTTTACAATGAGCAGTTCTTC | CASRLFYNEQFF | TRBV7-9 | NA | TRBJ2-1 | NA
TGTGCCAGCAGTTACTCGGGCGGGGGCACCTACAATGAGCAGTTCTTC | CASSYSGGGTYNEQFF | TRBV6-2/TRBV6-3 | NA | TRBJ2-1 | NA
TGTGCCAGTAGTACCAGGGCCGTTGAGGCCAACGTCCTGACTTTC | CASSTRAVEANVLTF | TRBV19 | NA | TRBJ2-6 | NA
TGTGCCAGCAATCAGGGGATGAACACTGAAGCTTTCTTT | CASNQGMNTEAFF | TRBV2 | NA | TRBJ1-1 | NA
TGCGCCAGCAGCTTACATAGCGGATACAATGAGCAGTTCTTC | CASSLHSGYNEQFF | TRBV5-1 | NA | TRBJ2-1 | NA
TGCAGCGTTGCTTGGGGAGACACTGAAGCTTTCTTT | CSVAWGDTEAFF | TRBV29-1 | NA | TRBJ1-1 | NA
TGTGCCAGCAGCTCCTCCGGGACACCGTATGGCTACACCTTC | CASSSSGTPYGYTF | TRBV7-8 | NA | TRBJ1-2 | NA
TGTGCCAGCAGCGGATCCGGGGACAGGGAATCTCAGTACTTC | CASSGSGDRESQYF | TRBV7-9 | TRBD1 | TRBJ2-5 | NA
TGTGCCAGCAGTCTACAGGGTTTTCTTATTGGGGCCAACGTCCTGACTTTC | CASSLQGFLIGANVLTF | TRBV27 | NA | TRBJ2-6 | NA
TGTGCCACCAGTGATTTCTACAGCAATCAGCCCCAGCATTTT | CATSDFYSNQPQHF | TRBV24-1 | NA | TRBJ1-5 | NA
TGTGCCTGGAGTATACGGACGGGAGGGCTTATGTCCTACGAGCAGTACTTC | CAWSIRTGGLMSYEQYF | TRBV30 | TRBD2 | TRBJ2-7 | once
TGTGCCAGCAGAGAGACTAGCGGGGGGTCTCCCACCTACAATGAGCAGTTCTTC | CASRETSGGSPTYNEQFF | TRBV25-1 | TRBD2 | TRBJ2-1 | NA
TGTGCCAGCAGTCCAACCCAGAACAGGGCCCATGGCTACACCTTC | CASSPTQNRAHGYTF | TRBV5-4 | NA | TRBJ1-2 | NA
TGTGCCAGCAGCTTATTAGTCCATGAGCAGTTCTTC | CASSLLVHEQFF | TRBV7-9 | NA | TRBJ2-1 | once
TGTGCCAGCAGCCCTCGTTCTTCCTCCTACAATGAGCAGTTCTTC | CASSPRSSSYNEQFF | TRBV27 | NA | TRBJ2-1 | NA
TGCGCCAGCAGCCAAGTCCACGGGGGGTCGTCCTACAATGAGCAGTTCTTC | CASSQVHGGSSYNEQFF | TRBV4-1 | TRBD2 | TRBJ2-1 | NA
TGTGCCTGGAGCGGGGGGCGGCACACTGAAGCTTTCTTT | CAWSGGRHTEAFF | TRBV30 | NA | TRBJ1-1 | NA
TGTGCCAGCAGTTACGAGACTAGCGGAATTACCGGGGAGCTGTTTTTT | CASSYETSGITGELFF | TRBV6-5 | TRBD2 | TRBJ2-2 | once
TGTGCCAGCAGCCTCACGTCCCCCAGACAAAATGGCTACACCTTC | CASSLTSPRQNGYTF | TRBV6-2/TRBV6-3 | NA | TRBJ1-2 | NA
TGTGCCAGCTTATCAGCGGGATACAATGAGCAGTTCTTC | CASLSAGYNEQFF | TRBV6-5 | TRBD2 | TRBJ2-1 | NA
TGCGCCAGCAGCCAAGGGGTCGGGTACGAGCAGTACTTC | CASSQGVGYEQYF | TRBV4-1 | NA | TRBJ2-7 | NA
TGTGCCAGCAGCGCTAGCCCCGGGGAGCTGTTTTTT | CASSASPGELFF | TRBV9 | NA | TRBJ2-2 | once
TGTGCCAGCAGCTTAGTTGTCGGAGGCAGCGACGAGCAGTACTTC | CASSLVVGGSDEQYF | TRBV7-2 | NA | TRBJ2-7 | NA
TGTGCCAGCAGCGTCAGGGGCTCCTACAATGAGCAGTTCTTC | CASSVRGSYNEQFF | TRBV9 | NA | TRBJ2-1 | NA
TGCGCCAGCAGCTTTGGACAGGAAGCTTACGAGCAGTACTTC | CASSFGQEAYEQYF | TRBV5-1 | TRBD1 | TRBJ2-7 | NA
TGTGCCAGCAGCCGTTCGCAAGGGGTAGGGGAGCTGTTTTTT | CASSRSQGVGELFF | TRBV7-9 | NA | TRBJ2-2 | NA
TGTGCCAGCAGCCTCCCCGGGGGGACTCCCGGGGCCTACAATGAGCAGTTCTTC | CASSLPGGTPGAYNEQFF | TRBV14 | TRBD2 | TRBJ2-1 | NA
TGTGCCAGTAAAAGACTAGCGGGGGTATCGAACACCGGGGAGCTGTTTTTT | CASKRLAGVSNTGELFF | TRBV19 | TRBD2 | TRBJ2-2 | once
TGTGCCAGCAGCGTCTTAGCGGGGGGGCGCCTTGACTACGAGCAGTACTTC | CASSVLAGGRLDYEQYF | TRBV11-2 | TRBD2 | TRBJ2-7 | NA
TGCGCCAGCAGCCGCCCCGACAGGTTCTCCTACAATGAGCAGTTCTTC | CASSRPDRFSYNEQFF | TRBV4-1 | NA | TRBJ2-1 | NA
TGCGCCAGCAGCCAAGAAGGTGGAGGGGTATCAGAGACCCAGTACTTC | CASSQEGGGVSETQYF | TRBV4-1 | NA | TRBJ2-5 | NA
TGTGCCAGTAGTATAATAATCGGGCAGGGTAGGTACGAGCAGTACTTC | CASSIIIGQGRYEQYF | TRBV19 | NA | TRBJ2-7 | once
TGTGCCATCAGGGACAGGGGGCAAACTGAAGCTTTCTTT | CAIRDRGQTEAFF | TRBV10-3 | TRBD1 | TRBJ1-1 | NA
TGCGCCAGCAGCCAAGGTGTGGGAGGGGCCAACTATGGCTACACCTTC | CASSQGVGGANYGYTF | TRBV4-1 | NA | TRBJ1-2 | NA
TGTGCCAGCAGCCTTGCAAGGGGTTCCACCGGGGAGCTGTTTTTT | CASSLARGSTGELFF | TRBV5-4 | NA | TRBJ2-2 | NA
TGTGCCAGCAGCCAAGATTTCCTAGGGGTTAAGAATGAGCAGTTCTTC | CASSQDFLGVKNEQFF | TRBV4-2 | NA | TRBJ2-1 | NA
TGTGCCAGCAGCGGGGACAGGGGGCTCGTCGAGCAGTACTTC | CASSGDRGLVEQYF | TRBV2 | TRBD1 | TRBJ2-7 | NA
TGTGCCAGCAGCCGGGGGGGTACCTACAATGAGCAGTTCTTC | CASSRGGTYNEQFF | TRBV11-2 | TRBD2 | TRBJ2-1 | NA
TGTGCCAGCAGCGTTTTCGGTCGGGAAGGTGGGGAGCTGTTTTTT | CASSVFGREGGELFF | TRBV9 | NA | TRBJ2-2 | NA
TGTGCCAGCAGTTTGGCAGGGGGTGGGATCTACGAGCAGTACTTC | CASSLAGGGIYEQYF | TRBV27 | TRBD1 | TRBJ2-7 | NA
TGTGCCAGCGCCCCCATAGGGAGCAACACCGGGGAGCTGTTTTTT | CASAPIGSNTGELFF | TRBV18 | NA | TRBJ2-2 | NA
TGTGCCAGCAGCCGTCAGGGTTTCCTGAGAGGCTACACCTTC | CASSRQGFLRGYTF | TRBV14 | NA | TRBJ1-2 | NA
TGTGCCAGCAGGGTACAGGGTGCGAACACCGGGGAGCTGTTTTTT | CASRVQGANTGELFF | TRBV27 | NA | TRBJ2-2 | NA
TGTGCCAGTAGTCCCCAATGGGGACAGTACAATGAGCAGTTCTTC | CASSPQWGQYNEQFF | TRBV19 | TRBD1 | TRBJ2-1 | once
TGTGCCTGGAGTACTGGGCATAGCAATCAGCCCCAGCATTTT | CAWSTGHSNQPQHF | TRBV30 | NA | TRBJ1-5 | NA
TGTGCCAGCAGTCTATACCAACCTAGCCTACAGTATAATTCACCCCTCCACTTT | CASSLYQPSLQYNSPLHF | TRBV27 | NA | TRBJ1-6 | NA